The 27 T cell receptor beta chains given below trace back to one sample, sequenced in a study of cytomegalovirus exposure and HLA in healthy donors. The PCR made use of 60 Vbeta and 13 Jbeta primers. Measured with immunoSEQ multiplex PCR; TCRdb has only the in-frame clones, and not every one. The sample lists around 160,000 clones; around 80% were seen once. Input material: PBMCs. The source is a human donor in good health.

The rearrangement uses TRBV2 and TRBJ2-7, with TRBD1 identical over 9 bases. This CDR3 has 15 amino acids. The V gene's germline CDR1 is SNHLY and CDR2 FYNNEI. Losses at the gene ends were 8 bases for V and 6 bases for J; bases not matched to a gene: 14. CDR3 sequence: CASGVNRDRVREQYF. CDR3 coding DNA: TGTGCCAGCGGAGTCAACCGGGACAGGGTTCGCGAGCAGTACTTC.

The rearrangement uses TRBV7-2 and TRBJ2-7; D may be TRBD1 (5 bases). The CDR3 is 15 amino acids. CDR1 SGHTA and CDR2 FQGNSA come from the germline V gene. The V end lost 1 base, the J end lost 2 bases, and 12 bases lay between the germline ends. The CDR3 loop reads CASSLEGLSAYEQYF. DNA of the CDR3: TGTGCCAGCAGCTTAGAGGGGCTATCCGCCTACGAGCAGTACTTC. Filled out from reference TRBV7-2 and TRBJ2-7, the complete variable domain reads GAGVSQSPSNKVTEKGKDVELRCDPISGHTALYWYRQSLGQGLEFLIYFQGNSAPDKSGLPSDRFSAERTGGSVSTLTIQRTQQEDSAVYLCASSLEGLSAYEQYFGPGTRLTVT.

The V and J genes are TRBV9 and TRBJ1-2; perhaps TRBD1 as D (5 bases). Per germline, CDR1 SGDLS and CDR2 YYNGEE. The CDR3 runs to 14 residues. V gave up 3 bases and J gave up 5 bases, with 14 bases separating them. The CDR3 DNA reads TGTGCCAGCAGCGGACCCCGGGGGAGATATGGCTACACCTTC. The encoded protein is CASSGPRGRYGYTF.

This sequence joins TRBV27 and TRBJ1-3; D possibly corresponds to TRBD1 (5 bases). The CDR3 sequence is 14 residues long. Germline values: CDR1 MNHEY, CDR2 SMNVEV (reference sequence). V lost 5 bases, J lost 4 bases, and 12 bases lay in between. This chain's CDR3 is CASSPQGLGNTIYF. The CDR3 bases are TGTGCCAGCAGTCCCCAGGGACTCGGAAACACCATATATTTT.

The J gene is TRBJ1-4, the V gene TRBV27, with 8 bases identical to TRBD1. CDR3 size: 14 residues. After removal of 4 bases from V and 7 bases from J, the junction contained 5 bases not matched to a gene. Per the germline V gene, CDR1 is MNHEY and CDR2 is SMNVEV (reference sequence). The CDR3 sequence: CASSSGTGVEKLFF. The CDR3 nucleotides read TGTGCCAGCAGTTCCGGGACAGGAGTTGAAAAACTGTTTTTT.

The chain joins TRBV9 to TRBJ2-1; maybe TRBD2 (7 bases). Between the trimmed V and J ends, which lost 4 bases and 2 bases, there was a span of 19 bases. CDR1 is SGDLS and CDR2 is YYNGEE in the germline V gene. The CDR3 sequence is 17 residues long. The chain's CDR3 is CASSPRGGGGAYNEQFF. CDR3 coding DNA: TGTGCCAGCAGCCCTCGAGGGGGAGGGGGGGCCTACAATGAGCAGTTCTTC.

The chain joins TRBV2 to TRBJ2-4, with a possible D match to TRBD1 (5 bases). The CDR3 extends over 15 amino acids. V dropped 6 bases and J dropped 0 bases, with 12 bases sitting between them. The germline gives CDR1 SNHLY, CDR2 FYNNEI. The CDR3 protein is CASSRTLLAKNIQYF. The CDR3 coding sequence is TGTGCCAGCAGCCGGACACTACTAGCCAAAAACATTCAGTACTTC.

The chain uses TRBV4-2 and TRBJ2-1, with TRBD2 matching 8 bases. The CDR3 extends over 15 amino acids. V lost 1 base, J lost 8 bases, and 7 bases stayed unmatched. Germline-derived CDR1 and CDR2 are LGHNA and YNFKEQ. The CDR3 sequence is CASSQAQLAADEQFF. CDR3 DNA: TGTGCCAGCAGCCAAGCTCAACTAGCGGCGGATGAGCAGTTCTTC.

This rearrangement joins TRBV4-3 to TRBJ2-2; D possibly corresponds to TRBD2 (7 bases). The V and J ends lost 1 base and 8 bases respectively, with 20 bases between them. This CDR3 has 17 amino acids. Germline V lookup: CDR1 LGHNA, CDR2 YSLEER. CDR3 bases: TGCGCCAGCAGCCAAGCCCTGGCGGGGGCCCCTAGGGGGGAGCTGTTTTTT. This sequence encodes CASSQALAGAPRGELFF.

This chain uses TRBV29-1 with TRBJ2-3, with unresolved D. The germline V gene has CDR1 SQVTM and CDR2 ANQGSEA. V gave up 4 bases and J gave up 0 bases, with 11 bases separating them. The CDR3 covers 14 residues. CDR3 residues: CSVALLMSTDTQYF. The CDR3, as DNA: TGCAGCGTTGCACTGCTTATGAGCACAGATACGCAGTATTTT.

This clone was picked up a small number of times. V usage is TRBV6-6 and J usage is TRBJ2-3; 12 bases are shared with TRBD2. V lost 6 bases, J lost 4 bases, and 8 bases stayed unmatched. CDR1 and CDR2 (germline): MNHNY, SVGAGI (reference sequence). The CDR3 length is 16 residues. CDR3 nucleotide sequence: TGTGCCAGCAGGACGATACTAGCGGGGGGCTCAGATACGCAGTATTTT. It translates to CASRTILAGGSDTQYF.

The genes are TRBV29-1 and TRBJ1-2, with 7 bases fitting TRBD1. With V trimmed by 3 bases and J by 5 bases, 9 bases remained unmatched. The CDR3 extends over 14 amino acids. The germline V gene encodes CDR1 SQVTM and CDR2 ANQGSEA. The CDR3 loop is CSVDQSGTAYGYTF. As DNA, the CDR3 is TGCAGCGTTGATCAGTCCGGGACAGCTTATGGCTACACCTTC.

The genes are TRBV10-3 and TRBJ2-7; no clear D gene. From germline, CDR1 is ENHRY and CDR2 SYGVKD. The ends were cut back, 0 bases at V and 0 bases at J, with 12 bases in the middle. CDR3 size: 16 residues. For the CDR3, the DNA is TGTGCCATCAGTGAGTCGATCGCTTTTAGCTCCTACGAGCAGTACTTC. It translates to CAISESIAFSSYEQYF.

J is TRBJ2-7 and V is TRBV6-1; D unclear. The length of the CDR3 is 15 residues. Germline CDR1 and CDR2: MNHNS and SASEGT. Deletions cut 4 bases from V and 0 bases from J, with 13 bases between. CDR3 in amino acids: CASSVTVLASYEQYF. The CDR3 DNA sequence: TGTGCCAGCAGTGTAACGGTACTTGCCTCCTACGAGCAGTACTTC.

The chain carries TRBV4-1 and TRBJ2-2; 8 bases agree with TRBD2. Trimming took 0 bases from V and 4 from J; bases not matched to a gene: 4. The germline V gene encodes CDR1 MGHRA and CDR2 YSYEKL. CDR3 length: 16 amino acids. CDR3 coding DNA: TGCGCCAGCAGCCAAGAGCCCCGGGGGGGCACCGGGGAGCTGTTTTTT. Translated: CASSQEPRGGTGELFF.

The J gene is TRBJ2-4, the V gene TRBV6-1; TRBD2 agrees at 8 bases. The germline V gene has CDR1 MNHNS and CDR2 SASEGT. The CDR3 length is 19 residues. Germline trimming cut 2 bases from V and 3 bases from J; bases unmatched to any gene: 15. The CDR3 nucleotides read TGTGCCAGCAGTGAACAAAGTAGCGGGGCCAGCCTGAACAAAAACATTCAGTACTTC. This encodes CASSEQSSGASLNKNIQYF.

CDR3 in DNA: TGTGCCAGCAGCTACTCGCCCGGGACAGCCAACTATGGCTACACCTTC. It translates to CASSYSPGTANYGYTF. The rearrangement links TRBV7-2 to TRBJ1-2; 7 bases line up with TRBD1. Germline V gene data show CDR1 as SGHTA and CDR2 as FQGNSA. V was clipped by 4 bases and J by 2 bases; unmatched bases: 10. The CDR3 consists of 16 residues.

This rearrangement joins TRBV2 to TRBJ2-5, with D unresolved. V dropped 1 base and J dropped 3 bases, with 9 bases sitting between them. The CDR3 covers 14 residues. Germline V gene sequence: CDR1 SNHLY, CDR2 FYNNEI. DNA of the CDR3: TGTGCCAGCAGTGAAGGGCTGAATAAAGAGACCCAGTACTTC. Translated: CASSEGLNKETQYF. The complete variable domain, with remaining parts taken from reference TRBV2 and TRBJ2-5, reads EPEVTQTPSHQVTQMGQEVILRCVPISNHLYFYWYRQILGQKVEFLVSFYNNEISEKSEIFDDQFSVERPDGSNFTLKIRSTKLEDSAMYFCASSEGLNKETQYFGPGTRLLVL.

The CDR3 loop is CASSFDSRHTDTQYF. CDR3 in DNA: TGCGCCAGCAGCTTCGACAGCCGTCACACAGATACGCAGTATTTT. The gene calls are TRBV5-1 and TRBJ2-3, with D possibly being TRBD1 (5 bases). The CDR3 is 15 residues long. CDR1 SGHRS and CDR2 YFSETQ come from the germline V gene. Trimming stripped 2 bases from V and 2 bases from J, with 12 bases between.

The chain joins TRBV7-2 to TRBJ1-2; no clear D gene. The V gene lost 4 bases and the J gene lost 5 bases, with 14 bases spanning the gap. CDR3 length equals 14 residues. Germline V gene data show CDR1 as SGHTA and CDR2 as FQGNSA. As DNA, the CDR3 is TGTGCCAGCAGCTCCGGAGGAACCTGGTATGGCTACACCTTC. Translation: CASSSGGTWYGYTF.

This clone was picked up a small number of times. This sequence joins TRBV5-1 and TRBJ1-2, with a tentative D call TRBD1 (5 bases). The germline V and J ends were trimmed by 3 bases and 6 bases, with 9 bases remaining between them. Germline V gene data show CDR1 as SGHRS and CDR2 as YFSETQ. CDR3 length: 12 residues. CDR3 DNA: TGCGCCAGCAGCTGGGGCCAAGATGGCTACACCTTC. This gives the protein CASSWGQDGYTF.

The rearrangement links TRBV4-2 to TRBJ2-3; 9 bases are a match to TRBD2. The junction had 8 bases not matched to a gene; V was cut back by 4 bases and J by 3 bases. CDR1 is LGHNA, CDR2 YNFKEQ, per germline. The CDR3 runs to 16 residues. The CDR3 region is CASSPRAGGPTDTQYF. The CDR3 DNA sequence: TGTGCCAGCAGCCCTCGGGCGGGGGGGCCGACAGATACGCAGTATTTT.

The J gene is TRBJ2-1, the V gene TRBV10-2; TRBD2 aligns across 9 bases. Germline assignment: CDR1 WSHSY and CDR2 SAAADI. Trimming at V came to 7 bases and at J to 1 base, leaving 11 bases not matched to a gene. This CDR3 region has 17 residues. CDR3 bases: TGCGCCAGCACGGGCCTAGCGGGGTATGAGTCCTACAATGAGCAGTTCTTC. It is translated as CASTGLAGYESYNEQFF.

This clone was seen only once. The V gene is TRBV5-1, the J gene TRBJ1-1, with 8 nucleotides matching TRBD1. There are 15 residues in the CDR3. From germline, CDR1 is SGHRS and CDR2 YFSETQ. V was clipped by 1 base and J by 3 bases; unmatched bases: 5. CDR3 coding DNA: TGCGCCAGCAGCTTGACCAGGGGGCTTGACACTGAAGCTTTCTTT. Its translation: CASSLTRGLDTEAFF. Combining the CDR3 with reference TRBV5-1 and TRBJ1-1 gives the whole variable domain KAGVTQTPRYLIKTRGQQVTLSCSPISGHRSVSWYQQTPGQGLQFLFEYFSETQRNKGNFPGRFSGRQFSNSRSEMNVSTLELGDSALYLCASSLTRGLDTEAFFGQGTRLTVV.

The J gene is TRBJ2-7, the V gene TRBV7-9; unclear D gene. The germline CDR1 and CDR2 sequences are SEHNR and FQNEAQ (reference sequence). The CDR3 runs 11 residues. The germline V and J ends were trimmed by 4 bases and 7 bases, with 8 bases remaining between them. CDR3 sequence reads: CASSSVLEQYF. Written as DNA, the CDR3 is TGTGCCAGCAGCTCGGTCCTAGAGCAGTACTTC.

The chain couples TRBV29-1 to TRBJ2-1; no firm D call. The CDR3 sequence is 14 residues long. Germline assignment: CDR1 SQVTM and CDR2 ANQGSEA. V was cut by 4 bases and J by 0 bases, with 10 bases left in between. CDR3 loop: CSVVFISSYNEQFF. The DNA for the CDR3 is TGCAGCGTTGTCTTTATATCCTCCTACAATGAGCAGTTCTTC.

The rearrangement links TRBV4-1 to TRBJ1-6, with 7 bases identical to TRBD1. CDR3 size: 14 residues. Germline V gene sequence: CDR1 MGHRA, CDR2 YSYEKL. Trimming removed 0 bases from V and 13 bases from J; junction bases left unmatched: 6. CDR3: CASSQEQGFDPLHF. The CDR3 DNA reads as TGCGCCAGCAGCCAAGAACAGGGGTTCGATCCCCTCCACTTT.